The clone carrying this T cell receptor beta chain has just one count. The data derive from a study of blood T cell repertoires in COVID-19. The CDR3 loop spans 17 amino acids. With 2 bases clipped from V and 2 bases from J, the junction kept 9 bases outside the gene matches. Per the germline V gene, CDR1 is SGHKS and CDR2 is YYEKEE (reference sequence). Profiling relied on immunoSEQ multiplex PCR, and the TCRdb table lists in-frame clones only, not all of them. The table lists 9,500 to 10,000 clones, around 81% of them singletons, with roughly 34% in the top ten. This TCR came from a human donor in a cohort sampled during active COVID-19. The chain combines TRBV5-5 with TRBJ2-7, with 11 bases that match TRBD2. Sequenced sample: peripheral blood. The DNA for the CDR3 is TGTGCCAGCAGCTTTTCTAGCGGGGGGTCCGAAACCTACGAGCAGTACTTC. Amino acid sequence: CASSFSSGGSETYEQYF.